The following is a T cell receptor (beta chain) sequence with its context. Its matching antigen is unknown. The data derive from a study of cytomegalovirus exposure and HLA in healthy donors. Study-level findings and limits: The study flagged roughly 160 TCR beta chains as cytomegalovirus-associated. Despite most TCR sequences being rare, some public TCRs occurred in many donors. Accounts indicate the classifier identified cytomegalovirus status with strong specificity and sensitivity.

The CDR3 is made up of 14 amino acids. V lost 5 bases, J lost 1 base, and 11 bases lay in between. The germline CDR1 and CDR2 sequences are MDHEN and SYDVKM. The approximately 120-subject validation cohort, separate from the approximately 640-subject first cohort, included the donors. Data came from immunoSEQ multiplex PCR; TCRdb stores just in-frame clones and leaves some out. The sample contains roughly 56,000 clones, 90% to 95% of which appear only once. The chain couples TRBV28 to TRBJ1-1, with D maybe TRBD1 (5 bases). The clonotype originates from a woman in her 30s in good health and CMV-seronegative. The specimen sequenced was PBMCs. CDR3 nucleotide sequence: TGTGCCAGCAGTAAGGACATGCGGAACACTGAAGCTTTCTTT. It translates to CASSKDMRNTEAFF.